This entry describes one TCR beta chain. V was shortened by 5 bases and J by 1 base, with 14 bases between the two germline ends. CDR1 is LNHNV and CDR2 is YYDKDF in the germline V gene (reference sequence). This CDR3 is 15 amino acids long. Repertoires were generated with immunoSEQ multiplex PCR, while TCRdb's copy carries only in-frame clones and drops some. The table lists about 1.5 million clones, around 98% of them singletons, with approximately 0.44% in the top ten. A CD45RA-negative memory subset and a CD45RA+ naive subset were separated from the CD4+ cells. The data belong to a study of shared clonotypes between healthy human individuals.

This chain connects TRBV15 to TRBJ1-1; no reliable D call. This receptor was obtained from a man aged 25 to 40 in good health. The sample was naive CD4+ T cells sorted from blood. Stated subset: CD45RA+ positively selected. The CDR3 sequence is CATSSLSQKNTEAFF. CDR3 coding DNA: TGTGCCACCAGCTCCCTGTCACAAAAGAACACTGAAGCTTTCTTT.